One sample yielded the 21 T cell receptor beta chains listed below, sequenced in a study of circulating tumor DNA in untreated peripheral T-cell lymphoma. Assay used: immunoSEQ multiplex PCR; TCRdb lists only in-frame clones, some missing. The data contain 550 to 700 clones, 74% of them singletons. Input material: tumor tissue. These receptors were obtained from a human donor with peripheral T-cell lymphoma.

The chain links TRBV14 to TRBJ2-2; D uncertain. V was clipped by 0 bases and J by 7 bases, with 12 bases between them. CDR1 is SGHDN, CDR2 FVKESK, per germline. The CDR3 contains 15 residues. The CDR3 DNA is TGTGCCAGCAGCCAAGATCCTCAGTGGGGCGGGGAGCTGTTTTTT. Its translation is CASSQDPQWGGELFF.

The J gene is TRBJ1-2, the V gene TRBV19; 8 bases align to TRBD1. V was clipped by 5 bases and J by 4 bases; unmatched bases: 6. Germline V lookup: CDR1 LNHDA, CDR2 SQIVND (reference sequence). CDR3 length: 14 residues. CDR3 region: CASSLTGDGYGYTF. The CDR3, as DNA: TGTGCCAGTAGTCTGACAGGGGACGGCTATGGCTACACCTTC. Based on the CDR3 plus reference TRBV19 and TRBJ1-2, the full variable domain is DGGITQSPKYLFRKEGQNVTLSCEQNLNHDAMYWYRQDPGQGLRLIYYSQIVNDFQKGDIAEGYSVSREKKESFPLTVTSAQKNPTAFYLCASSLTGDGYGYTFGSGTRLTVV.

For this clone: Germline and junction disagree at one end, which may indicate a read error. The chain recombines TRBV15 with TRBJ2-4; tentatively, D is TRBD1 or TRBD2 (5 bases each). Germline CDR1 and CDR2: LNHNV and YYDKDF (reference sequence). The CDR3 contains 17 residues. CDR3 in amino acids: CTTSRGEGEPGPKIWYF. The CDR3 DNA reads TGTACCACCAGCAGAGGCGAAGGTGAACCGGGACCGAAGATTTGGTACTTC.

The chain has TRBV6-8 and TRBJ1-5; weak D call: TRBD1 (5 bases). Germline CDR1 and CDR2: MNHGY and SAAAGT. Trimming cost V 5 bases and J 0 bases, with 8 bases left between them. This CDR3 is built from 14 residues. Here the CDR3 DNA reads TGTGCCAGCAGTGAGGGACTTAGCAATCAGCCCCAGCATTTT. It yields the protein CASSEGLSNQPQHF.

The J gene is TRBJ1-2, the V gene TRBV19; D is undetermined. The CDR3 is 13 residues long. V lost 0 bases and J 0 bases, leaving 2 bases between the germline ends. CDR1 and CDR2 (germline): LNHDA, SQIVND (reference sequence). Written as DNA, the CDR3 is TGTGCCAGTAGTATAGAAGCTAACTATGGCTACACCTTC. This gives the protein CASSIEANYGYTF.

V usage is TRBV6-8 and J usage is TRBJ1-1; no clear D gene. The CDR3 length is 13 residues. V lost 2 bases to trimming and J lost 8 bases, with 12 bases between them. Germline V lookup: CDR1 MNHGY, CDR2 SAAAGT. The CDR3 loop reads CASSYEVTTEAFF. The CDR3 bases are TGTGCCAGCAGTTACGAGGTGACGACAGAAGCTTTCTTT.

CDR3 DNA: TGTGCCAGCAGCTTGGGGGTCAGGAATCAGCCCCAGCATTTT. Protein product: CASSLGVRNQPQHF. The gene calls are TRBV11-3 and TRBJ1-5; D perhaps matches TRBD1 (5 bases). The CDR3 loop spans 14 amino acids. The ends were cut back, 3 bases at V and 4 bases at J, with 10 bases in the middle. The germline V gene encodes CDR1 SGHNT and CDR2 YENEEA.

This rearrangement joins TRBV6-7 to TRBJ1-3; no clear D. TRBV6-7 is reported as an ORF; its role is uncertain. CDR3 size: 13 residues. The V end was cut by 7 bases, the J end by 2 bases, with 9 bases between. The CDR3 spells CASTSLPGNTIYF. For the CDR3, the DNA is TGTGCCAGCACCTCCCTACCTGGAAACACCATATATTTT.

This clone was seen a few times. The CDR3 DNA follows: TGTGCCAGTAACCTCAGGGATGAAAAACTGTTTTTT. Its protein is CASNLRDEKLFF. V usage is TRBV19 and J usage is TRBJ1-4; D is possibly TRBD1 (5 bases). The CDR3 totals 12 residues. The germline V gene encodes CDR1 LNHDA and CDR2 SQIVND (reference sequence). V lost 7 bases, J lost 6 bases, and 9 bases lay in between.

This chain links TRBV28 with TRBJ1-5, with 8 bases aligning to TRBD1. Germline CDR1 reads MDHEN; CDR2 reads SYDVKM. J lost 3 bases, V lost 3 bases, and 4 bases had no gene match. The CDR3 covers 15 residues. Here the CDR3 DNA reads TGTGCCAGCAGTTTCTCGACAGGGGACAATCAGCCCCAGCATTTT. Translated: CASSFSTGDNQPQHF.

The V call is TRBV1, the J call TRBJ2-3; TRBD1, the table's D call, lacks a check against the DNA. TRBV1 counts as a pseudogene. The CDR3 covers 18 residues. CDR3 coding DNA: TGCGCCAGCAGCCAAGAACCCCAAGGAACAGTCGACACAGATACGCAGTATTTT. This encodes CASSQEPQGTVDTDTQYF.

This clone was picked up one time. The chain couples TRBV6-8 to TRBJ1-3; no clear D. This CDR3 has 15 residues. Germline values: CDR1 MNHGY, CDR2 SAAAGT. V lost 7 bases and J lost 0, with 13 bases in between. CDR3 nucleotides: TGTGCCAGCAAGACTCCTCTGCTCTCTGGAAACACCATATATTTT. Translated: CASKTPLLSGNTIYF.

This clone appeared a single time. The rearrangement links TRBV25-1 to TRBJ1-6; TRBD1 might be the D (5 bases). Germline V lookup: CDR1 MGHDK, CDR2 SYGVNS. Trimming shortened V by 3 bases and J by 10 bases, and 22 bases separated the two germline ends. This CDR3 has 17 residues. This CDR3 is CASSEISPTGRGSPLHF. CDR3 sequence (DNA): TGTGCCAGCAGTGAGATCTCTCCGACGGGGCGAGGATCACCCCTCCACTTT.

The chain is built from TRBV28 and TRBJ2-7, with a weak D call TRBD2 (6 bases). Trimming shortened V by 4 bases and J by 0 bases, and 16 bases separated the two germline ends. The CDR3 consists of 16 residues. The germline CDR1 and CDR2 sequences are MDHEN and SYDVKM. The CDR3 protein is CASSSGGGGSSYEQYF. CDR3 nucleotides: TGTGCCAGCAGTTCGGGTGGTGGGGGGAGCTCCTACGAGCAGTACTTC.

The chain has TRBV11-3 and TRBJ1-4; D call uncertain. Germline CDR1 and CDR2: SGHNT and YENEEA. The CDR3 runs to 14 residues. The V gene lost 3 bases and the J gene lost 0 bases, with 5 bases spanning the gap. Here the CDR3 DNA reads TGTGCCAGCAGCTTTATTGCAACTAATGAAAAACTGTTTTTT. This encodes CASSFIATNEKLFF.

V is TRBV15 and J is TRBJ2-3; D might be TRBD1 (5 bases). The CDR3 has 19 amino acids. The V end was cut by 0 bases, the J end by 4 bases, with 23 bases between. Germline lookup yields CDR1 LNHNV and CDR2 YYDKDF (reference sequence). CDR3 sequence reads: CATSRDLGVKGRTPDTQYF. The CDR3 DNA is TGTGCCACCAGCAGAGATCTAGGGGTTAAGGGTAGAACACCAGATACGCAGTATTTT.

V usage is TRBV6-8 and J usage is TRBJ2-2; D uncertain. This CDR3 is built from 14 residues. Trimming pared 6 bases from V and 0 bases from J, leaving 8 bases between. Germline values: CDR1 MNHGY, CDR2 SAAAGT. The CDR3 here is CASSVFANTGELFF. In DNA form, the CDR3 reads TGTGCCAGCAGCGTCTTCGCGAACACCGGGGAGCTGTTTTTT.

The rearrangement joins TRBV5-1 to TRBJ2-3; D remains ambiguous. V gave up 2 bases and J gave up 0 bases, with 7 bases separating them. The CDR3 has 14 amino acids. The V gene's germline CDR1 is SGHRS and CDR2 YFSETQ. In nucleotides, the CDR3 is TGCGCCAGCAGCTTCACAGATAGCACAGATACGCAGTATTTT. Protein: CASSFTDSTDTQYF.

This clone occurred a few times. The rearrangement joins TRBV6-8 to TRBJ1-2; D is undetermined. Trimming took off 0 bases at V and 7 bases at J, with 15 bases between the two ends. The CDR3 runs 15 residues. Germline CDR1 MNHGY, CDR2 SAAAGT. The CDR3: CASSYSTTRSGGYTF. CDR3 DNA: TGTGCCAGCAGTTACTCGACGACGAGGTCCGGTGGCTACACCTTC.

The genes are TRBV19 and TRBJ2-5; no reliable D call. The germline V and J ends were trimmed by 2 bases and 5 bases, with 6 bases remaining between them. CDR1 LNHDA and CDR2 SQIVND come from the germline V gene (reference sequence). The CDR3 has 12 residues. As DNA, the CDR3 is TGTGCCAGTAGTATACTGGGGGAGACCCAGTACTTC. Its protein product is CASSILGETQYF. Filled out from reference TRBV19 and TRBJ2-5, the complete variable domain reads DGGITQSPKYLFRKEGQNVTLSCEQNLNHDAMYWYRQDPGQGLRLIYYSQIVNDFQKGDIAEGYSVSREKKESFPLTVTSAQKNPTAFYLCASSILGETQYFGPGTRLLVL.

This sequence joins TRBV19 and TRBJ2-1; the D gene could be TRBD1 or TRBD2 (5 bases each). CDR1 and CDR2 (germline): LNHDA, SQIVND (reference sequence). The CDR3 is 17 residues long. Between the trimmed V and J ends, which lost 3 bases and 10 bases, there was a span of 25 bases. The CDR3 DNA reads TGTGCCAGTAGTATGAACAGGACTCCCGGAAAGGGGTGGGAGCAGTTCTTC. Encoded protein: CASSMNRTPGKGWEQFF.